Sequencing of this TCR beta chain was carried out in a study of blood T cell repertoires in COVID-19. Across the whole study: COVID-19 samples, acute and convalescent, were from the United States, Italy and Spain.

Repertoires were generated with immunoSEQ multiplex PCR, while TCRdb's copy carries only in-frame clones and drops some. The table records 100,000 to 150,000 clones, almost 85% of them present only once. CDR3 length equals 14 residues. The germline V gene has CDR1 GTSNPN and CDR2 SVGIG (reference sequence). V was pared by 2 bases and J by 8 bases, with 8 bases of the junction left unmatched. Sequenced: peripheral blood. The sequence was obtained from a man aged 55 to 69 with acute or convalescent COVID-19. The chain combines TRBV30 with TRBJ2-2, with 7 bases matching TRBD1. CDR3 nucleotides: TGTGCCTGGAGTAGGACAGGAGTAGCGGGGGAGCTGTTTTTT. Amino acids: CAWSRTGVAGELFF. The full variable domain, rest sourced from reference TRBV30 and TRBJ2-2, is SQTIHQWPATLVQPVGSPLSLECTVEGTSNPNLYWYRQAAGRGLQLLFYSVGIGQISSEVPQNLSASRPQDRQFILSSKKLLLSDSGFYLCAWSRTGVAGELFFGEGSRLTVL.